One and the same sample provided the 15 T cell receptor beta chains below, sequenced in a study of beta chain features in type 1 diabetes. Every bit of the isolated RNA underwent reverse transcription, so sequencing read expressed TCRB transcripts. The method was immunoSEQ multiplex PCR; TCRdb's version includes in-frame clones alone and lacks a portion of them. Altogether hundreds of thousands of clones are present, roughly a sixth being singletons, with the ten largest covering approximately 0.099%. The sequencing input was naive CD4+ T cells from blood. The receptors derive from a man aged 18 to 30 in good health.

J is TRBJ1-2 and V is TRBV4-1; D unclear. The CDR3 loop spans 12 amino acids. Per germline, CDR1 MGHRA and CDR2 YSYEKL. V was clipped by 1 base and J by 6 bases, with 6 bases between them. CDR3 sequence: CASSQGANGYTF. For the CDR3, the DNA is TGCGCCAGCAGCCAAGGTGCGAATGGCTACACCTTC.

V gene TRBV28 combines with J gene TRBJ2-5; D is possibly TRBD1 (6 bases). The germline CDR1 and CDR2 sequences are MDHEN and SYDVKM. Between the trimmed V and J ends, which lost 6 bases and 6 bases, there was a span of 14 bases. The CDR3 has 13 residues. The CDR3 loop is CASRGGGEKTQYF. CDR3 nucleotide sequence: TGTGCCAGCAGGGGTGGGGGCGAAAAGACCCAGTACTTC. The complete variable domain, with remaining parts taken from reference TRBV28 and TRBJ2-5, reads DVKVTQSSRYLVKRTGEKVFLECVQDMDHENMFWYRQDPGLGLRLIYFSYDVKMKEKGDIPEGYSVSREKKERFSLILESASTNQTSMYLCASRGGGEKTQYFGPGTRLLVL.

This clone has only a few counts. The genes are TRBV5-4 and TRBJ2-3, with a tentative D call TRBD2 (5 bases). The CDR3 runs to 16 residues. V was shortened by 0 bases and J by 2 bases, with 13 bases between the two germline ends. CDR1 is SGHNT and CDR2 is YYREEE in the germline V gene (reference sequence). CDR3 in amino acids: CASSLVPGSPTDTQYF. DNA for the CDR3: TGTGCCAGCAGCTTGGTTCCGGGGAGCCCCACAGATACGCAGTATTTT.

This chain connects TRBV5-6 to TRBJ2-5; 7 bases match TRBD2. This CDR3 comprises 15 residues. Per germline, CDR1 SGHDT and CDR2 YYEEEE. J lost 4 bases, V lost 4 bases, and 10 bases had no gene match. CDR3 DNA sequence: TGTGCCAGCAGCCTATATGGTCCGGGAGGAGAGACCCAGTACTTC. Its protein product is CASSLYGPGGETQYF.

This clone was seen a handful of times. The chain links TRBV5-4 to TRBJ2-5, with a weak D call TRBD1 (5 bases). The CDR3 loop spans 14 amino acids. The V and J ends lost 4 bases and 5 bases respectively, with 15 bases between them. Germline V gene lookup returns CDR1 SGHNT and CDR2 YYREEE (reference sequence). The CDR3 loop reads CASSPSWGAETQYF. In nucleotides, the CDR3 is TGTGCCAGCAGCCCAAGTTGGGGCGCGGAGACCCAGTACTTC.

This clone was found a few times. This sample includes further DNA sequences coding for the same CDR3. The genes are TRBV7-2 and TRBJ1-1; D is undetermined. V was trimmed by 1 base and J by 0 bases, leaving 3 bases between them. The germline CDR1 and CDR2 sequences are SGHTA and FQGNSA. The CDR3 is 13 amino acids. CDR3 sequence reads: CASSLEVNTEAFF. The CDR3 DNA is TGTGCCAGCAGCTTAGAAGTGAACACTGAAGCTTTCTTT.

The V and J genes are TRBV4-3 and TRBJ2-3, with a possible D match to TRBD2 (6 bases). Per the germline V gene, CDR1 is LGHNA and CDR2 is YSLEER. The CDR3 extends over 17 amino acids. Trimming removed 1 base at V and 4 bases at J, with 18 bases between. In DNA form, the CDR3 reads TGCGCCAGCAGCCAAGTCGTGTCGGGAGTGGCCCCAGATACGCAGTATTTT. Protein sequence: CASSQVVSGVAPDTQYF.

The rearrangement joins TRBV7-9 to TRBJ2-2; possible D gene TRBD1, 5 bases. This CDR3 has 15 amino acids. Per germline, CDR1 SEHNR and CDR2 FQNEAQ (reference sequence). V was trimmed by 3 bases and J by 6 bases, leaving 14 bases between them. The CDR3 bases are TGTGCCAGCAGCTTTGACAGTTGGATAGCCGGGGAGCTGTTTTTT. Amino acid sequence: CASSFDSWIAGELFF.

The chain links TRBV6-1 to TRBJ2-7; tentatively, D is TRBD1 (6 bases). This CDR3 region has 13 residues. Trimming shortened V by 8 bases and J by 5 bases, and 16 bases separated the two germline ends. Germline V lookup: CDR1 MNHNS, CDR2 SASEGT. In DNA, the CDR3 is TGTGCCAGCCACAGGGACCCTCGGAACGAGCAGTACTTC. Amino acid sequence: CASHRDPRNEQYF.

The chain has TRBV7-9 and TRBJ1-5, with 7 bases fitting TRBD1. Per the germline V gene, CDR1 is SEHNR and CDR2 is FQNEAQ (reference sequence). The CDR3 spans 15 residues. V shed 5 bases, J shed 7 bases, and the junction held 11 bases outside the gene matches. The CDR3 DNA reads as TGTGCCAGCAGCGCAGTAAAGACAGGGTCGCAGCCCCAGCATTTT. The encoded protein is CASSAVKTGSQPQHF.

This clone was detected a few times. V usage is TRBV5-4 and J usage is TRBJ2-1; 10 bases map to TRBD2. Unmatched junction bases numbered 8, after V lost 4 bases and J lost 4 bases. This CDR3 has 16 amino acids. Per germline, CDR1 SGHNT and CDR2 YYREEE (reference sequence). The CDR3 nucleotides read TGTGCCAGCAGCACCTCTAGCGGGAGTTGGTACAATGAGCAGTTCTTC. It codes for CASSTSSGSWYNEQFF.

This chain connects TRBV18 to TRBJ1-2; D call uncertain. With 2 bases removed from V and 6 bases from J, the gap between germline ends came to 10 bases. This CDR3 spans 13 amino acids. Looked up from germline, CDR1 is KGHSH and CDR2 is LQKENI. CDR3 amino acids: CASSPKGFDGYTF. The CDR3, as DNA: TGTGCCAGCTCACCAAAGGGCTTCGATGGCTACACCTTC.

The rearrangement joins TRBV15 to TRBJ1-1; the D gene is possibly TRBD1 (5 bases). V gave up 1 base and J gave up 3 bases, with 15 bases separating them. The CDR3 has 16 amino acids. Germline CDR1 LNHNV, CDR2 YYDKDF (reference sequence). This CDR3 is CATSRGGTGRDTEAFF. CDR3 coding DNA: TGTGCCACCAGCAGAGGGGGGACGGGTAGGGACACTGAAGCTTTCTTT. Complete variable domain (other parts from reference TRBV15 and TRBJ1-1): DAMVIQNPRYQVTQFGKPVTLSCSQTLNHNVMYWYQQKSSQAPKLLFHYYDKDFNNEADTPDNFQSRRPNTSFCFLDIRSPGLGDTAMYLCATSRGGTGRDTEAFFGQGTRLTVV.

The chain is built from TRBV5-1 and TRBJ2-5, with TRBD2 as a possible D gene (6 bases). The CDR3 totals 15 residues. V lost 2 bases to trimming and J lost 1 base, with 12 bases between them. CDR1 and CDR2 from the germline V gene are SGHRS and YFSETQ. CDR3 loop: CASSLGARGQETQYF. In DNA form, the CDR3 reads TGCGCCAGCAGCTTAGGGGCGCGGGGCCAAGAGACCCAGTACTTC.

This chain links TRBV5-4 with TRBJ1-5; weak D call: TRBD1 (6 bases). Germline V CDR1 and CDR2: SGHNT, YYREEE (reference sequence). The V end lost 2 bases, the J end lost 5 bases, and 20 bases lay between the germline ends. The CDR3 has 17 residues. The CDR3 DNA sequence: TGTGCCAGCAGCTTAAAGGGTCCGCCAGGGGCTGATCAGCCCCAGCATTTT. Protein: CASSLKGPPGADQPQHF.